Listed below are T cell receptor beta chains from one sample, sequenced in a study of beta chain features in type 1 diabetes. TCRdb's table, derived via immunoSEQ multiplex PCR, lists solely in-frame clones and lacks some. The repertoire consists of 150,000 to 190,000 clones, with over 7.5% occurring once and the leading ten covering approximately 0.69%. Specimen: central memory CD4+ T cells from blood. The receptors here all came from a man aged 18 to 30 in good health. CDR3s include the opening cysteine and the closing phenylalanine or tryptophan.

j_call	v_call	cdr3_aa
TRBJ1-1	TRBV15	CATSLTGIWSTEAFF
TRBJ2-1	TRBV18	CASHGGNYNEQFF
TRBJ1-5	TRBV7-2	CASSPFGTGNQPQHF
TRBJ1-5	TRBV30	CAWSPGGNQPQHF
TRBJ2-5	TRBV6-1	CASSEVLTDRETQYF
TRBJ2-1	TRBV7-3	CASSFLGGGLYNEQFF
TRBJ2-1	TRBV7-9	CASSLDESSYNEQFF
TRBJ2-1	TRBV18	CASSPGTSGPGEQFF
TRBJ1-2	TRBV27	CASRGTGNYGYTF
TRBJ1-2	TRBV15	CATSRGGQGAHGYTF
TRBJ2-3	TRBV4-2	CASSQDRSGSTDTQYF
TRBJ2-7	TRBV5-1	CASSILQGSSYEQYF
TRBJ2-5	TRBV10-3	CAISADLSMETQYF
TRBJ2-1	TRBV7-2	CASSLIPAGVRHEQFF
TRBJ2-5	TRBV18	CASSPTNFRDRSQETQYF
TRBJ2-5	TRBV4-1	CASSQDRLAGGETQYF
TRBJ2-3	TRBV6-1	CASSEQGSVTDTQYF
TRBJ2-7	TRBV7-2	CASSYYTSGAYEQYF
TRBJ2-1	TRBV18	CASSPQPSGRGYNEQFF
TRBJ2-6	TRBV6-5	CASRRTSSGANVLTF
TRBJ1-5	TRBV23-1	CASSPRTGTGGDGNQPQHF
TRBJ2-7	TRBV10-3	CAISELANSYEQYF
TRBJ2-7	TRBV15	CATSREVGAYEQYF
TRBJ2-3	TRBV4-1	CASSQLGSGRTDTQYF
TRBJ2-7	TRBV28	CASSILGRTYEQYF
TRBJ1-1	TRBV7-2	CASSFSPGRGLGTEAFF
TRBJ1-2	TRBV4-2	CASSPDRGLNGYTF
TRBJ1-6	TRBV7-3	CASSPNGGGNNSPLHF
TRBJ1-1	TRBV30	CAWSQQGGAFF
TRBJ2-5	TRBV5-1	CASSFGLWPETQYF
TRBJ2-5	TRBV6-6	CASSYVSSGVETQYF
TRBJ1-4	TRBV7-9	CASSLGPRDRKANEKLFF
TRBJ2-5	TRBV5-5	CASSGGGQWETQYF
TRBJ1-1	TRBV29-1	CSVAGQGVTEAFF
TRBJ2-2	TRBV7-2	CASKTRGLAGGTGELFF
TRBJ1-5	TRBV28	CASSLDRVGQPQHF
TRBJ1-2	TRBV30	CAWRTRQGQTGHGYTF
TRBJ2-5	TRBV27	CASSRLAGGETQYF
TRBJ2-3	TRBV27	CASSLWTSGRDTQYF
TRBJ2-3	TRBV7-3	CASSLAAGTSWYF
TRBJ1-6	TRBV5-1	CASIPGDSYNSPLHF
TRBJ1-4	TRBV7-2	CASSLGGGAEKLFF
TRBJ2-7	TRBV9	CASSVTSGSYEQYF
TRBJ1-3	TRBV28	CASRFRQGQPLSSGNTIYF
TRBJ2-1	TRBV15	CATSRDAYPRGNEQFF
TRBJ2-5	TRBV19	CASSRDNQETQYF
TRBJ2-7	TRBV4-3	CASSQDYGGQGYEQYF
TRBJ2-2	TRBV7-2	CASSLEQVASNTGELFF